This T cell receptor beta chain was identified during a study of response to subunit inactivated influenza vaccine. One entry per CDR3 protein, called by TCRdb with MiXCR from the RT-PCR reads. Here the sample spans 450,000 to 700,000 distinct CDR3 sequences, 14% being singletons. Trimming cost V 5 bases and J 2 bases, with 20 bases left between them. The CDR3 sequence is 17 residues long. Germline V gives CDR1 SGHAT, CDR2 FQNNGV. This sequence was found in a man in his fifties or sixties who received an inactivated influenza vaccine. The chain recombines TRBV11-2 with TRBJ2-3; the D gene is possibly TRBD1 (6 bases). This sample comprised PBMCs from blood, obtained 11 to 12 days after vaccination. The CDR3 sequence is CASSIWTARHTTDTQYF. CDR3 coding DNA: TGTGCCAGCAGCATATGGACAGCTAGACACACCACAGATACGCAGTATTTT.